A selection of T cell receptor beta chains follows, all from one sample in a study of blood T cell repertoires in COVID-19. TCRdb keeps only in-frame clones here, not all; method: immunoSEQ multiplex PCR. In the table there are under 200,000 clones, about 88% of which are singletons. The material sequenced was PBMCs or T cells enriched from blood (not recorded which). The source is a middle-aged woman in a cohort exposed to, infected with or recovered from COVID-19 (not recorded which). Both conserved end residues are part of each CDR3. The D gene is left open where the match is weak. Clone size is given for some rows only: seen once, a few or many times, or a class if the clone is expanded.

size | J | D | V | DNA | CDR3
. | TRBJ1-6 | . | TRBV6-5 | TGTGCCAGCAGTTACCAGGCCCCGTCGGATTCACCCCTCCACTTT | CASSYQAPSDSPLHF
. | TRBJ1-2 | TRBD1 | TRBV27 | TGTGCCAGCGGGCCTGGGACAGTCAGCTACACCTTC | CASGPGTVSYTF
few | TRBJ2-1 | . | TRBV14 | TGTGCCAGCAGCCAAGAACTAGCTCTACTCTACAATGAGCAGTTCTTC | CASSQELALLYNEQFF
. | TRBJ2-1 | . | TRBV4-3 | TGCGCCAGCAGCCAAGCGGTGCGGCGACAGTACTACAATGAGCAGTTCTTC | CASSQAVRRQYYNEQFF
. | TRBJ1-6 | . | TRBV2 | TGTGCCAGCAGCAGCTCCTATAATTCACCCCTCCACTTT | CASSSSYNSPLHF
. | TRBJ2-7 | TRBD1 | TRBV29-1 | TGCAGCGTTGAGATTTGGGACAGCAGCTCCTACGAGCAGTACTTC | CSVEIWDSSSYEQYF
. | TRBJ1-5 | . | TRBV28 | TGTGCCAGCAACCCAGGAGGTCAGCCCCAGCATTTT | CASNPGGQPQHF
. | TRBJ2-5 | TRBD2 | TRBV4-1 | TGCGCCAGCAGCCTTAGGGCGGGGGGGACAGCAGAGACCCAGTACTTC | CASSLRAGGTAETQYF
. | TRBJ1-1 | . | TRBV27 | TGTGCCAGCAGTTTATCGACACCCGATACTTACACTGAAGCTTTCTTT | CASSLSTPDTYTEAFF
. | TRBJ2-7 | . | TRBV5-5 | TGTGCCAGCACAAGTGTGGCCCGAAGCTCCTACGAGCAGTACTTC | CASTSVARSSYEQYF
. | TRBJ1-3 | . | TRBV7-9 | TGTGCCAGCAGCCCCCCCCGGGCGGGGAAAGGGGGAAACACCATATATTTT | CASSPPRAGKGGNTIYF
once | TRBJ1-1 | TRBD1 | TRBV19 | TGTGCCAGTAGTTCCAGACAGGGGGCGTTGACTGAAGCTTTCTTT | CASSSRQGALTEAFF
. | TRBJ2-3 | . | TRBV29-1 | TGCAGCGTTGGTGTACTAGCAACAGATACGCAGTATTTT | CSVGVLATDTQYF
. | TRBJ1-2 | TRBD1 | TRBV10-3 | TGTGCCATCAGTGAGACCAGGACAGGCGGAGGCTACACCTTC | CAISETRTGGGYTF
. | TRBJ2-7 | TRBD2 | TRBV11-2 | TGTGCCAGCAGCGAGACTAGCGGGAGTTTTGACGAGCAGTACTTC | CASSETSGSFDEQYF
. | TRBJ2-1 | . | TRBV6-2/TRBV6-3 | TGTGCCAGCAGCGACAGGTTTCGCAATGAGCAGTTCTTC | CASSDRFRNEQFF